These T cell receptor beta chains were read from a single sample in a study of cytomegalovirus exposure and HLA in healthy donors. The table came from immunoSEQ multiplex PCR; TCRdb's copy has only in-frame clones and leaves some out. The table shows under 300,000 clones, with approximately 84% occurring only once. The specimen was PBMCs. The receptors stem from a woman aged 25 to 39 in good health and CMV-seropositive. Each CDR3 is given without its conserved first and last residue.

CDR3 protein	V gene	J gene
SVVANYGYT	TRBV29-1	TRBJ1-2
ASSTDRGTEAF	TRBV7-9	TRBJ1-1
ASSQVGVEGYNEQF	TRBV4-2	TRBJ2-1
AGLAGSNTDTQY	TRBV2	TRBJ2-3
ASSIPTGTGDTGELF	TRBV5-1	TRBJ2-2
ASSLVGFNEQF	TRBV28	TRBJ2-1
ASSLNSPTDTQY	TRBV27	TRBJ2-3
ASSPTGEVGELF	TRBV6-1	TRBJ2-2
ASTPDLAGGVYEQF	TRBV5-1	TRBJ2-1
ASSIGLEDRTGELF	TRBV19	TRBJ2-2
ASSSLAGLYNEQF	TRBV14	TRBJ2-1
ASSLGLAEYNEQF	TRBV7-9	TRBJ2-1